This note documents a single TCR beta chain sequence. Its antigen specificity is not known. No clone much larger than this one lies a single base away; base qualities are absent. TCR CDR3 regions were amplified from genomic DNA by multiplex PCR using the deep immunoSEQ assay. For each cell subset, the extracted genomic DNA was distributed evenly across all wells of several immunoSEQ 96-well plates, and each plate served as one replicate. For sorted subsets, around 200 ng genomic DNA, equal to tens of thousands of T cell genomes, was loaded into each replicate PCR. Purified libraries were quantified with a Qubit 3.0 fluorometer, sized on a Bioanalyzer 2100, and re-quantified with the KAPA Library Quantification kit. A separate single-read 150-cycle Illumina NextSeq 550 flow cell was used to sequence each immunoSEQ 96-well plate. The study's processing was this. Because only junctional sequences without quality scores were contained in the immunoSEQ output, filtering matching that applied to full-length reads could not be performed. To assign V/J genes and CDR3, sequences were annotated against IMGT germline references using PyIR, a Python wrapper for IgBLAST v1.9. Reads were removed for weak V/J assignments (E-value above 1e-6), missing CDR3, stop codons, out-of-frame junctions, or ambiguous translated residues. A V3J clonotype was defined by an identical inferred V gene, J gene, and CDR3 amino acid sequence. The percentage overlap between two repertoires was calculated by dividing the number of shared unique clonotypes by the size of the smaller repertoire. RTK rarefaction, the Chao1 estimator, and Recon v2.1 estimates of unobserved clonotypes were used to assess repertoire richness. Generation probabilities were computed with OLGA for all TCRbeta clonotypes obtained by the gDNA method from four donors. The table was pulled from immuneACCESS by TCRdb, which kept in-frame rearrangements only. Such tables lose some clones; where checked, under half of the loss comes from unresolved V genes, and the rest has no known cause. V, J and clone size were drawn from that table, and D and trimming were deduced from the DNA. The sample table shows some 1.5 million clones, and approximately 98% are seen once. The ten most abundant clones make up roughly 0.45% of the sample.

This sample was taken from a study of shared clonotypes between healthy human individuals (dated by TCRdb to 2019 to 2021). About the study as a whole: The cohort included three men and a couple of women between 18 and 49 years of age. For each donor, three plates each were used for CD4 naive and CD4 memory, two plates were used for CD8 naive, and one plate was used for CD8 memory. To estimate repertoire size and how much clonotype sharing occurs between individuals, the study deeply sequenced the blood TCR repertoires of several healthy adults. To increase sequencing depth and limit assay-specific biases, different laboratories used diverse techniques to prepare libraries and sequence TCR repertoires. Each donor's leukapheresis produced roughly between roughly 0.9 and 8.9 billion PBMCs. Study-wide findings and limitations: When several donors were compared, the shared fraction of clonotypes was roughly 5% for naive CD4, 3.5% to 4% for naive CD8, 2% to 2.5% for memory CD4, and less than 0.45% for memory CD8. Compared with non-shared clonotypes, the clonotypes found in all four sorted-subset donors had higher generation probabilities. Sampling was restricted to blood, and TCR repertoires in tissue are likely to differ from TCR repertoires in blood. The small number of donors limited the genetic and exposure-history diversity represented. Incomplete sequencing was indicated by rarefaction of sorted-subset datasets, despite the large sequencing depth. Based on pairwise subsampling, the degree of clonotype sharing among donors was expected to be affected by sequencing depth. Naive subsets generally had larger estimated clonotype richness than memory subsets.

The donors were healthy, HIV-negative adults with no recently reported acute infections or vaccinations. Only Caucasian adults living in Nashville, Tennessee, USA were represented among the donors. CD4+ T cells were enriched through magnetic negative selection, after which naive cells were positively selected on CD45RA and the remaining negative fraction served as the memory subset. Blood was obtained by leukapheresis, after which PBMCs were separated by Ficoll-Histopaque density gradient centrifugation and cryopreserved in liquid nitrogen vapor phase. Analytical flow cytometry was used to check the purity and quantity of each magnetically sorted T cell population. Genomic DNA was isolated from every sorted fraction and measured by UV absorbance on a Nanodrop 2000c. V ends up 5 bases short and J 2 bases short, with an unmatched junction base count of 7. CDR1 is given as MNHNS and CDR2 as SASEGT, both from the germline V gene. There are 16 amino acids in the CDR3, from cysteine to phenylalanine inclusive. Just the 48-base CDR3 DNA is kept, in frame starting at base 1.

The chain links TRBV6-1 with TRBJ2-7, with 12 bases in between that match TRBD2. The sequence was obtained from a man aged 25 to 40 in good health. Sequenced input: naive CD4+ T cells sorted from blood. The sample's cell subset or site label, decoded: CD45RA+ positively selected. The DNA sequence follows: TGTGCCAGCAGTAAAGGACTAGCGGGATTAGCCTACGAGCAGTACTTC. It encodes CASSKGLAGLAYEQYF.